This entry lists 13 T cell receptor beta chains sequenced from one sample in a study of cytomegalovirus exposure and HLA in healthy donors. Researchers ran the PCR with 60 Vbeta and 13 Jbeta primers. Sequencing was performed with immunoSEQ multiplex PCR; in TCRdb, only in-frame clones are kept and a portion is missing. The sample lists fewer than 70,000 clones; under 80% were seen once. Sequenced material: PBMCs. The receptor source for this set is a male donor in good health and CMV-seropositive.

Only a few counts were recorded for this clone. The V gene is TRBV14, the J gene TRBJ1-2, with D perhaps matching TRBD1 (6 bases). V was cut by 3 bases and J by 3 bases, with 11 bases left in between. CDR1 is SGHDN, CDR2 FVKESK, per germline. This CDR3 comprises 14 residues. CDR3 amino acids: CASSHSGDHYGYTF. CDR3 sequence (DNA): TGTGCCAGCAGCCATTCAGGGGATCACTATGGCTACACCTTC.

The V and J genes are TRBV27 and TRBJ2-3; 7 nucleotides agree with TRBD2. Per the germline V gene, CDR1 is MNHEY and CDR2 is SMNVEV (reference sequence). The CDR3 covers 14 residues. The J segment lost 7 bases and the V segment lost 6 bases, leaving 10 bases of the junction unmatched. CDR3 residues: CASRRTRGDHTQYF. The CDR3 coding sequence is TGTGCCAGCAGGAGGACTAGAGGAGACCATACGCAGTATTTT.

CDR3 DNA: TGTGCCAGCAGCGTGACAGGGAGCCAGCCCCAGCATTTT. It translates to CASSVTGSQPQHF. The chain has TRBV6-5 and TRBJ1-5; 7 nucleotides align to TRBD1. Germline V CDR1 and CDR2: MNHEY, SVGAGI. The length of the CDR3 is 13 residues. Trimming removed 6 bases from V and 7 bases from J; junction bases left unmatched: 6.

The chain is built from TRBV11-2 and TRBJ1-4, with D tentatively TRBD1 (6 bases). V was trimmed by 3 bases and J by 8 bases, leaving 10 bases between them. The CDR3 contains 13 residues. CDR1 is SGHAT, CDR2 FQNNGV, per germline. CDR3 DNA: TGTGCCAGCAGCTTGACAGGACGGGAAAAACTGTTTTTT. This encodes CASSLTGREKLFF.

The V call is TRBV25-1, the J call TRBJ1-2; a possible D gene is TRBD1 (6 bases). Deletions cut 4 bases from V and 5 bases from J, with 26 bases between. Germline V gene data show CDR1 as MGHDK and CDR2 as SYGVNS. The CDR3 runs to 18 residues. The CDR3 DNA sequence: TGTGCCAGCAGTGGGGGGGGGCAAAGGGGAGAGGAAGGATATGGCTACACCTTC. It encodes CASSGGGQRGEEGYGYTF.

The V call is TRBV18, the J call TRBJ1-2; D not certain. The CDR3 length is 13 residues. Trimming shortened V by 0 bases and J by 7 bases, and 9 bases separated the two germline ends. Germline V gene data show CDR1 as KGHSH and CDR2 as LQKENI. The CDR3 spells CASSPPLIGGYTF. The CDR3 region has the DNA TGTGCCAGCTCACCACCCCTAATCGGTGGCTACACCTTC.

The genes are TRBV29-1 and TRBJ2-3; 11 bases are shared with TRBD1. V lost 6 bases, J lost 8 bases, and 7 bases stayed unmatched. Germline lookup yields CDR1 SQVTM and CDR2 ANQGSEA. The CDR3 contains 13 residues. This CDR3 is CSVEQGQGVTQYF. In DNA form, the CDR3 reads TGCAGCGTCGAGCAGGGACAGGGGGTTACGCAGTATTTT.

This clone was seen more than once but under ten times. The chain combines TRBV5-4 with TRBJ2-3; 7 nucleotides align to TRBD1. J gave up 4 bases and V 3 bases, and 11 bases lay outside the gene matches. This CDR3 region has 16 residues. Germline loops: CDR1 SGHNT, CDR2 YYREEE (reference sequence). CDR3 protein: CASSSEKRQGSDTQYF. DNA for the CDR3: TGTGCCAGCAGCTCAGAGAAGCGACAGGGTTCAGATACGCAGTATTTT.

The chain links TRBV30 to TRBJ2-2; 7 bases line up with TRBD2. After removal of 2 bases from V and 7 bases from J, the junction contained 10 bases not matched to a gene. The germline CDR1 and CDR2 sequences are GTSNPN and SVGIG (reference sequence). This CDR3 is built from 15 residues. CDR3 nucleotide sequence: TGTGCCTGGAGTTACGGCGGGGAGGGCCTCGGGGAGCTGTTTTTT. Its protein product is CAWSYGGEGLGELFF.

The chain uses TRBV6-6 and TRBJ1-4; TRBD1 matches 7 bases. With V trimmed by 9 bases and J by 3 bases, 7 bases remained unmatched. The CDR3 loop spans 14 amino acids. Per germline, CDR1 MNHNY and CDR2 SVGAGI (reference sequence). CDR3 coding DNA: TGTGCCAGTACAGGGGCGGCGGCTAATGAAAAACTGTTTTTT. Translated, it gives CASTGAAANEKLFF.

The chain has TRBV30 and TRBJ2-7; possibly TRBD2 for D (5 bases). The V gene's germline CDR1 is GTSNPN and CDR2 SVGIG (reference sequence). The CDR3 runs 11 residues. The V end was cut by 7 bases, the J end by 4 bases, with 11 bases between. CDR3 DNA: TGTGCCTCTCGGACTTTTTACGAGCAGTACTTC. Translated: CASRTFYEQYF.

J is TRBJ2-1 and V is TRBV10-1; no definite D call. The CDR3 covers 15 residues. V was pared by 2 bases and J by 0 bases, with 8 bases between. Per the germline V gene, CDR1 is WNHNN and CDR2 is SYGVQD (reference sequence). The CDR3 loop is CASSENPSSYNEQFF. In DNA, the CDR3 is TGCGCCAGCAGTGAGAACCCCAGCTCCTACAATGAGCAGTTCTTC.

V usage is TRBV5-8 and J usage is TRBJ2-5; 12 bases are a match to TRBD2. The trim removed 2 bases at V and 4 bases at J, leaving 3 bases unmatched. The CDR3 consists of 15 residues. Looked up from germline, CDR1 is SGHTS and CDR2 is YDEGEE. The CDR3 bases are TGTGCCAGCAGCTTTCTAGCGGGGGGGCCAGAGACCCAGTACTTC. As protein: CASSFLAGGPETQYF.